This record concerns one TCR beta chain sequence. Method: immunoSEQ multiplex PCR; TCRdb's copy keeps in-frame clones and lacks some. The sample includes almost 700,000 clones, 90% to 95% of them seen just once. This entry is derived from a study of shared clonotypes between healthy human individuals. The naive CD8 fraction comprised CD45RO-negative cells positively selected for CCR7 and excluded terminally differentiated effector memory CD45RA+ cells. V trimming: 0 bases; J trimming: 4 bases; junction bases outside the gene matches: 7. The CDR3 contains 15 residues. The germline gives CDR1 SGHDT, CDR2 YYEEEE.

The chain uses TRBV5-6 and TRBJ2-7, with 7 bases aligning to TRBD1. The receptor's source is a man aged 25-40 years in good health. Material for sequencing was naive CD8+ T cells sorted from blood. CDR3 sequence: CASSLEGARWYEQYF. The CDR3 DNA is TGTGCCAGCAGCTTGGAGGGGGCTAGGTGGTACGAGCAGTACTTC.